A single sample gave rise to the 14 T cell receptor beta chains below, sequenced in a study of vaccination effects on CD4 cells after COVID-19. The antigens for these receptors are not known. Antigen-specific CD4+ T cells were expanded (with viral peptide pools) by the ViraFEST assay ahead of sequencing. Subsequent to a culture period of 10 to 11 days, CD4+ T cells were isolated. Participants got two doses of BNT162b2 or mRNA-1273 vaccine. The method was immunoSEQ multiplex PCR; TCRdb's version includes in-frame clones alone and lacks a portion of them. The repertoire includes some 35,000 clones, roughly 79% of them detected once, and less than 2% sits in the top ten. The starting material was CD4+ T cells from PBMCs cultured with HCoV-NL63 spike peptides, obtained after COVID-19 vaccination. Receptors were obtained from a human donor who received a COVID-19 vaccine. Some clones in this sample may be carry-over from other donors' samples.

The chain recombines TRBV4-2 with TRBJ1-5; D is unclear. From germline, CDR1 is LGHNA and CDR2 YNFKEQ. The V and J ends lost 0 bases and 10 bases respectively, with 16 bases between them. This CDR3 has 15 residues. Written as DNA, the CDR3 is TGTGCCAGCAGCCAAGAATCGGGAACAGCCCTTCCCCAGCATTTT. It specifies CASSQESGTALPQHF.

The chain uses TRBV5-1 and TRBJ1-3; 9 bases align to TRBD1. The germline gives CDR1 SGHRS, CDR2 YFSETQ. Trimming removed 3 bases from V and 4 bases from J; junction bases left unmatched: 8. The CDR3 covers 16 residues. The CDR3 is CASSWGGQGKGNTIYF. The CDR3 DNA follows: TGCGCCAGCAGCTGGGGAGGACAGGGGAAGGGAAACACCATATATTTT. Together with reference TRBV5-1 and TRBJ1-3, the CDR3 gives the full variable domain: KAGVTQTPRYLIKTRGQQVTLSCSPISGHRSVSWYQQTPGQGLQFLFEYFSETQRNKGNFPGRFSGRQFSNSRSEMNVSTLELGDSALYLCASSWGGQGKGNTIYFGEGSWLTVV.

The chain combines TRBV3-1 (or the pseudogene TRBV3-2) with TRBJ1-1; a weak D match, TRBD1 (5 bases). Germline V lookup: CDR1 LGHDT, CDR2 YNNKEL (reference sequence). Between the trimmed V and J ends, which lost 11 bases and 5 bases, there was a span of 18 bases. The CDR3 extends over 13 amino acids. The CDR3 sequence is CASGSGGGTEAFF. The CDR3 nucleotides read TGTGCCTCCGGATCCGGGGGGGGAACTGAAGCTTTCTTT.

The V and J genes are TRBV11-1 and TRBJ2-5, with D perhaps TRBD1 (5 bases). CDR3 length equals 14 residues. Trimming shortened V by 5 bases and J by 5 bases, and 15 bases separated the two germline ends. Looked up from germline, CDR1 is SGHAT and CDR2 is FQDESV (reference sequence). The CDR3 DNA reads TGTGCCAGCAGCGGTCAGGGCTTCAGGGAGACCCAGTACTTC. The encoded protein is CASSGQGFRETQYF. Variable domain in full (rest from reference TRBV11-1 and TRBJ2-5): EAEVAQSPRYKITEKSQAVAFWCDPISGHATLYWYRQILGQGPELLVQFQDESVVDDSQLPKDRFSAERLKGVDSTLKIQPAELGDSAMYLCASSGQGFRETQYFGPGTRLLVL.

The rearrangement links TRBV6-5 to TRBJ2-1; possibly TRBD2 for D (6 bases). V was clipped by 7 bases and J by 4 bases, with 17 bases between them. The germline CDR1 and CDR2 sequences are MNHEY and SVGAGI. CDR3 length: 15 residues. This CDR3 reads CASTLKEGTYNEQFF. DNA of the CDR3: TGTGCCAGCACCCTAAAGGAGGGGACGTACAATGAGCAGTTCTTC.

This clone was observed a handful of times. The chain combines TRBV27 with TRBJ2-1, with 9 nucleotides matching TRBD1. From germline, CDR1 is MNHEY and CDR2 SMNVEV (reference sequence). CDR3 size: 14 residues. V gave up 6 bases and J gave up 6 bases; unmatched junction bases: 6. The CDR3 loop is CASSEQGAINEQFF. CDR3 sequence (DNA): TGTGCCAGCAGCGAACAGGGGGCGATCAATGAGCAGTTCTTC.

The chain has TRBV5-1 and TRBJ2-6; possibly TRBD1 for D (5 bases). Germline-derived CDR1 and CDR2 are SGHRS and YFSETQ. Trimming took 3 bases from V and 0 from J, leaving 13 bases between them. The CDR3 spans 17 residues. CDR3 in DNA: TGCGCCAGCAGCTCAAGGGGCCCCATCTCTGGGGCCAACGTCCTGACTTTC. This translates into CASSSRGPISGANVLTF.

This clone was counted between two and nine times. V and J are TRBV2 and TRBJ1-5, with D unclear. The CDR3 is 18 amino acids. Germline values: CDR1 SNHLY, CDR2 FYNNEI. V lost 5 bases and J 0 bases, leaving 20 bases between the germline ends. CDR3 sequence reads: CASSKGPTLGLSNQPQHF. CDR3 coding DNA: TGTGCCAGCAGTAAAGGACCGACCTTGGGCCTTAGCAATCAGCCCCAGCATTTT.

CDR3: CASSSPRANSPLHF. As DNA, the CDR3 is TGTGCCAGCTCGAGTCCAAGAGCGAATTCACCCCTCCACTTT. The chain is built from TRBV6-5 and TRBJ1-6; D is unclear. Germline V gives CDR1 MNHEY, CDR2 SVGAGI. Trimming stripped 8 bases from V and 7 bases from J, with 15 bases between. This CDR3 comprises 14 residues.

The J gene is TRBJ1-6, the V gene TRBV5-1; D is unclear. V shed 0 bases and J shed 0 bases, with 7 bases lying between them. Germline CDR1 is SGHRS and CDR2 is YFSETQ. The length of the CDR3 is 16 residues. This CDR3 reads CASSLGGSSYNSPLHF. CDR3 bases: TGCGCCAGCAGCTTGGGAGGGAGCTCCTATAATTCACCCCTCCACTTT.

This clone showed up just once. The genes are TRBV7-9 and TRBJ2-5; D might be TRBD1 (5 bases). The V end lost 5 bases, the J end lost 7 bases, and 14 bases lay between the germline ends. The CDR3 loop spans 13 amino acids. Germline CDR1 reads SEHNR; CDR2 reads FQNEAQ (reference sequence). The chain's CDR3 is CASSPGQPGTQYF. In DNA form, the CDR3 reads TGTGCCAGCAGCCCAGGGCAACCCGGGACCCAGTACTTC.

This clone was seen a handful of times. The chain has TRBV7-2 and TRBJ2-1; perhaps TRBD2 as D (7 bases). CDR3 length: 14 residues. Per the germline V gene, CDR1 is SGHTA and CDR2 is FQGNSA. The V end lost 3 bases, the J end lost 7 bases, and 13 bases lay between the germline ends. The CDR3 DNA is TGTGCCAGCAGCTTTGGGGGGGCGGCGAATGAGCAGTTCTTC. Translated: CASSFGGAANEQFF.

The chain couples TRBV19 to TRBJ1-3; 7 positions agree with TRBD1. V was pared by 5 bases and J by 8 bases, with 6 bases of the junction left unmatched. CDR3 size: 13 residues. Germline V gene data show CDR1 as LNHDA and CDR2 as SQIVND (reference sequence). CDR3 sequence: CASSRGTAYTIYF. Here the CDR3 DNA reads TGTGCCAGTAGTCGCGGGACAGCTTACACCATATATTTT.

The chain combines TRBV9 with TRBJ1-3; D remains ambiguous. Germline lookup yields CDR1 SGDLS and CDR2 YYNGEE. This CDR3 region has 14 residues. Trimming pared 4 bases from V and 0 bases from J, leaving 8 bases between. The CDR3 DNA sequence: TGTGCCAGCAGCCAAGCCATCTCTGGAAACACCATATATTTT. Its translation: CASSQAISGNTIYF.